The rows below give T cell receptor beta chains drawn from one sample of a study of identical twins. TCRdb analysed the 5' RACE reads with MiXCR anew, one entry per CDR3 protein. This table has around 550,000 distinct CDR3 sequences, about 15% appearing once. This same sample was also taken into another study, of yellow fever vaccine responses in identical twins.

The material sequenced was CD4+ T cells sorted from blood. These receptors came from a woman aged 18 to 35 in good health. The CDR3 runs from the conserved cysteine through the conserved F or W. The D gene is left open where the match is weak. The size entry is marked missing in some rows and otherwise reads once, few, many or a size class.

TRBD1 TRBJ1-2 TRBV18 . TGTGCCAGCTCATCCGGACAGGCTGGCGGCTACACCTTC CASSSGQAGGYTF
TRBD1 TRBJ2-1 TRBV12-3/TRBV12-4 . TGTGCCAGCAGACCCAACAGGGGCGGGCAGTTCTTC CASRPNRGGQFF
. TRBJ2-7 TRBV25-1 . TGTGCCAGCAGTGGGGGGGGGACAGTCCCCTCCTACGAGCAGTACTTC CASSGGGTVPSYEQYF
TRBD1 TRBJ2-5 TRBV29-1 few TGCAGCGTTGTGACAGGGGGGGAGACCCAGTACTTC CSVVTGGETQYF
TRBD2 TRBJ2-5 TRBV10-1 . TGCGCCAGCAGTGTATCAGCGGGAGGGACCCAGTACTTC CASSVSAGGTQYF
. TRBJ1-6 TRBV3-1 few TGTGCCAGCAGCCGTTCTGATAATTCACCCCTCCACTTT CASSRSDNSPLHF
. TRBJ2-1 TRBV2 few TGTGCCAGCAGGGTGTGGTCGAATGAGCAGTTCTTC CASRVWSNEQFF
TRBD2 TRBJ2-1 TRBV23-1 . TGCGCCAGTTTAGCGGGTCCTTACAATGAGCAGTTCTTC CASLAGPYNEQFF
. TRBJ1-6 TRBV3-1 . TGTGCCAGCAGCCCCGGACAGAGGGGGTGGGAATCACCCCTCCACTTT CASSPGQRGWESPLHF
. TRBJ2-7 TRBV6-2/TRBV6-3 . TGTGCCAGCAGAAGTACAGGTTTCCACGAGCAGTACTTC CASRSTGFHEQYF
. TRBJ2-2 TRBV7-2 few TGTGCCAGCAGCCCCCGGAGTTTAGGAGGGGAGCTGTTTTTT CASSPRSLGGELFF
TRBD1 TRBJ2-2 TRBV7-9 . TGTGCCAGCAGCCCCCGGACAGGGTCGAACACCGGGGAGCTGTTTTTT CASSPRTGSNTGELFF
. TRBJ2-5 TRBV20-1 few TGCAGTGCTAGGGGCGGAGGGGGACAAGAGACCCAGTACTTC CSARGGGGQETQYF
. TRBJ1-1 TRBV5-1 . TGCGCCAGCACCGGGGGGCCGGGGAACACTGAAGCTTTCTTT CASTGGPGNTEAFF
. TRBJ2-1 TRBV12-3/TRBV12-4 many TGTGCCAGCAGTCGAGCGGATGAGCAGTTCTTC CASSRADEQFF
. TRBJ1-6 TRBV15 few TGTGCCACCAGCAGGGACCACTGGAGTTCACCCCTCCACTTT CATSRDHWSSPLHF
. TRBJ2-1 TRBV5-5 . TGTGCCAGCGGAACTAGTCAAGGGTGGAATGAGCAGTTCTTC CASGTSQGWNEQFF
TRBD1 TRBJ2-1 TRBV15 few TGTGCCACCAGCAAGGGACAGGGGGAAGGGAATGAGCAGTTCTTC CATSKGQGEGNEQFF
TRBD2 TRBJ2-3 TRBV5-1 few TGCGCCAGCTCTCGCGGGAGTTCCTACACAGATACGCAGTATTTT CASSRGSSYTDTQYF
. TRBJ1-6 TRBV6-1 few TGTGCCAGCAGCAAACCCCAGGGAGGTAATTCACCCCTCCACTTT CASSKPQGGNSPLHF
TRBD2 TRBJ2-1 TRBV20-1 . TGCAGTGCCCCGATCGGGAGCGGGAGGGCATCTGAGCAGTTCTTC CSAPIGSGRASEQFF
. TRBJ2-3 TRBV12-3/TRBV12-4 many TGTGCCAGCAGGTGGGGGGCAGATACGCAGTATTTT CASRWGADTQYF
. TRBJ1-5 TRBV10-3 . TGTGCCATCAGTGAGTCGACAAGCGGTCAGCCCCAGCATTTT CAISESTSGQPQHF
TRBD2 TRBJ2-2 TRBV19 few TGTGCCAGTAGTGGTGGCTTAGCGGGAGGCCGAAACACCGGGGAGCTGTTTTTT CASSGGLAGGRNTGELFF
TRBD2 TRBJ2-3 TRBV18 . TGTGCCAGCTCACCACTACAGGGACTAGCTACAGATACGCAGTATTTT CASSPLQGLATDTQYF
. TRBJ2-1 TRBV11-2 . TGTGCCAGCAGAGGCTTCGGCTTCTACAATGAGCAGTTCTTC CASRGFGFYNEQFF
TRBD1 TRBJ2-1 TRBV3-1 few TGTGCCAGCAGCCTCAGCACCAGGACAGGCTACAATGAGCAGTTCTTC CASSLSTRTGYNEQFF
. TRBJ2-2 TRBV7-2 . TGTGCCAGCAGCGCGGGCGGCATCGGGAAGCTGTTTTTT CASSAGGIGKLFF
TRBD1 TRBJ1-1 TRBV6-1 . TGTGCCAGCAGCCCGAAACCCCCGTCCAGGGGGTATAAGACTGAAGCTTTCTTT CASSPKPPSRGYKTEAFF
. TRBJ2-3 TRBV7-9 . TGTGCCAGCAGCCAGAGGCCACTCATAGGGTTTACGCAGTATTTT CASSQRPLIGFTQYF
. TRBJ2-5 TRBV14 . TGTGCCAGCAGCCACCGACGGAAAGAGACCCAGTACTTC CASSHRRKETQYF
TRBD1 TRBJ1-1 TRBV5-1 . TGCGCCAGCAGCTTCGGGACAGGGTTGGTCACTGAAGCTTTCTTT CASSFGTGLVTEAFF
. TRBJ2-5 TRBV5-1 few TGCGCCAGCAGCCCCTATGGCGGGGAGACCCAGTACTTC CASSPYGGETQYF
TRBD2 TRBJ2-1 TRBV5-1 . TGCGCCAGCACCTCTTCTAGCGGGAGTTGGTATGAGCAGTTCTTC CASTSSSGSWYEQFF
. TRBJ1-5 TRBV24-1 few TGTGCCACCAGTGACCTCCTCGGACAAATTAGCAATCAGCCCCAGCATTTT CATSDLLGQISNQPQHF
. TRBJ2-3 TRBV29-1 few TGCAGCTTAACGGTTGGGGCTGCAGATACGCAGTATTTT CSLTVGAADTQYF